Presented here are 14 T cell receptor beta chains from one specimen sequenced in a study of CD8 T cells in ankylosing spondylitis. The study's findings and limits: A TCR beta motif made of about 8 highly homologous variants seemed typical of ankylosing spondylitis blood.

TCRdb reprocessed the 5' RACE reads via MiXCR and lists one record per CDR3 protein. The repertoire holds more than 650,000 distinct CDR3 sequences, with approximately 12% as singletons. No antigen is known for these receptors. Sequencing was performed on blood, either unsorted or a sorted T cell fraction (not recorded which). These TCRs come from a male donor with ankylosing spondylitis.

J is TRBJ1-2 and V is TRBV12-3 or TRBV12-4; maybe TRBD1 (6 bases). The CDR3 covers 13 residues. V lost 6 bases, J lost 7 bases, and 15 bases lay in between. The CDR3 protein is CASRLSGQVGYTF. Here the CDR3 DNA reads TGTGCCAGCAGGCTTTCGGGACAAGTTGGCTACACCTTC.

This clonotype was detected many times. This chain connects TRBV4-3 to TRBJ2-3; D gene unclear. Germline CDR1 is LGHNA and CDR2 is YSLEER. Trimming stripped 1 base from V and 1 base from J, with 6 bases between. This CDR3 contains 14 residues. CDR3 sequence: CASSQAAGTDTQYF. The CDR3 DNA follows: TGCGCCAGCAGCCAAGCGGCAGGCACAGATACGCAGTATTTT.

The chain is built from TRBV6-2 or TRBV6-3 and TRBJ2-3; a weak D match, TRBD2 (6 bases). Per the germline V gene, CDR1 is MNHEY and CDR2 is SVGEGT. V gave up 4 bases and J gave up 4 bases, with 18 bases separating them. The CDR3 is made up of 16 amino acids. Here the CDR3 DNA reads TGTGCCAGCAGTTTGGGACCGGGACTGAGGGCAGATACGCAGTATTTT. Translating it yields CASSLGPGLRADTQYF.

This clonotype has more than one count but fewer than ten. The J gene is TRBJ1-2, the V gene TRBV20-1; tentatively, D is TRBD1 (6 bases). Germline CDR1 reads DFQATT; CDR2 reads SNEGSKA (reference sequence). The CDR3 spans 14 residues. Trimming removed 3 bases from V and 4 bases from J, with 15 bases in between. CDR3 nucleotides: TGCAGTGCTAGTGGTGTGACAGGAGTCTATGGCTACACCTTC. It codes for CSASGVTGVYGYTF.

This clonotype was counted between two and nine times. This chain connects TRBV7-2 to TRBJ2-5, with D unresolved. The CDR3 consists of 15 residues. CDR1 is SGHTA and CDR2 is FQGNSA in the germline V gene. Trimming took 1 base from V and 1 from J, leaving 10 bases between them. The DNA for the CDR3 is TGTGCCAGCAGCTTAGACGCCGGCAGCCAAGAGACCCAGTACTTC. It codes for CASSLDAGSQETQYF.

This chain links TRBV20-1 with TRBJ1-2, with 7 nucleotides matching TRBD1. The CDR3 extends over 14 amino acids. Trimming removed 0 bases from V and 7 bases from J; junction bases left unmatched: 8. The germline V gene encodes CDR1 DFQATT and CDR2 SNEGSKA (reference sequence). The CDR3 nucleotides read TGCAGTGCTAGAGATGACAGGGAAACCTCTGGCTACACCTTC. Its translation: CSARDDRETSGYTF.

The table lists this clonotype with a few counts. The chain employs TRBV20-1 and TRBJ2-7; D unclear. V was pared by 6 bases and J by 7 bases, with 19 bases between. Germline V gene data show CDR1 as DFQATT and CDR2 as SNEGSKA (reference sequence). The CDR3 contains 13 residues. In DNA, the CDR3 is TGCAGTGCCCCCTCCCGACTCTTGGGAGAGCAGTACTTC. Its translation is CSAPSRLLGEQYF.

This clonotype has just a few counts. This chain connects TRBV7-8 to TRBJ1-2; a weak D match, TRBD1 (6 bases). Trimming took off 0 bases at V and 5 bases at J, with 16 bases between the two ends. Germline CDR1 SGHVS, CDR2 FQNEAQ. This CDR3 has 16 amino acids. This CDR3 reads CASSLAQDRLFYGYTF. The CDR3 region has the DNA TGTGCCAGCAGCTTAGCTCAAGACAGGCTCTTTTATGGCTACACCTTC.

This clonotype was counted many times. The rearrangement links TRBV6-6 to TRBJ2-2; D uncertain. Trimming stripped 10 bases from V and 5 bases from J, with 14 bases between. CDR1 and CDR2 from the germline V gene are MNHNY and SVGAGI (reference sequence). The CDR3 sequence is 13 residues long. The CDR3: CATRQGWTGELFF. The CDR3 DNA is TGTGCCACCCGGCAAGGGTGGACCGGGGAGCTGTTTTTT.

This clonotype has more than one count but fewer than ten. This CDR3 is CSARRPGGYTF. In DNA form, the CDR3 reads TGCAGTGCTAGGCGACCAGGAGGCTACACCTTC. This chain links TRBV20-1 with TRBJ1-2; D not resolved. The CDR3 sequence is 11 residues long. The V end lost 3 bases, the J end lost 8 bases, and 10 bases lay between the germline ends. CDR1 and CDR2 (germline): DFQATT, SNEGSKA (reference sequence).

This clonotype occurred a few times. This chain joins TRBV5-6 and TRBJ2-1; D is perhaps TRBD2 (6 bases). The CDR3 covers 16 residues. V lost 3 bases to trimming and J lost 3 bases, with 16 bases between them. The germline CDR1 and CDR2 sequences are SGHDT and YYEEEE. The CDR3 sequence is CASSSRPGLSYNEQFF. CDR3 DNA sequence: TGTGCCAGCAGCTCAAGACCGGGACTCAGCTACAATGAGCAGTTCTTC.

V usage is TRBV9 and J usage is TRBJ2-7; tentative D call: TRBD2 (7 bases). The length of the CDR3 is 14 residues. V was pared by 0 bases and J by 6 bases, with 13 bases between. The germline V gene encodes CDR1 SGDLS and CDR2 YYNGEE. CDR3 bases: TGTGCCAGCAGCGTAGTTGCGGGGGCACTCGAGCAGTACTTC. It translates to CASSVVAGALEQYF.

This rearrangement joins TRBV6-5 to TRBJ1-1; 12 bases are shared with TRBD1. CDR1 MNHEY and CDR2 SVGAGI come from the germline V gene. V lost 0 bases, J lost 2 bases, and 1 base stayed unmatched. The CDR3 is made up of 16 amino acids. CDR3 in amino acids: CASSYSGQGANTEAFF. The CDR3 nucleotides are TGTGCCAGCAGTTACTCGGGACAGGGGGCAAACACTGAAGCTTTCTTT.

This clonotype was observed at least ten times. CDR3 in amino acids: CSARDSREAFF. Here the CDR3 DNA reads TGCAGTGCTAGAGATTCCAGGGAAGCTTTCTTT. The V call is TRBV20-1, the J call TRBJ1-1; D is unclear. Trimming cost V 0 bases and J 8 bases, with 7 bases left between them. This CDR3 is built from 11 residues. CDR1 and CDR2 (germline): DFQATT, SNEGSKA (reference sequence).